This section outlines one T cell receptor (beta chain) sequence together with its context. Its matching antigen is unknown. V dropped 7 bases and J dropped 8 bases, with 14 bases sitting between them. CDR3 length equals 12 residues. Germline assignment: CDR1 LNHDA and CDR2 SQIVND (reference sequence). The data were taken from a study of T cell responses to AZD1222 COVID-19 vaccine. General study findings and limits: Spike was spanned by vaccine-associated CD4 TCRs, which were dominant at 160-218 and 743-854. Per reports, nearly half of all spike-specific TCRs target regions that are unmutated in variants.

Only in-frame clones appear in the TCRdb table, and some are missing; sequencing was by immunoSEQ multiplex PCR. Here the sample spans about 120,000 clones, 85% to 95% being singletons. The clonotype comes from an adult in good health. The chain uses TRBV19 and TRBJ1-2; D is undetermined. Sequencing used peripheral blood, obtained on day 0 of AZD1222 vaccination. This CDR3 reads CASKSGNLGYTF. CDR3 nucleotide sequence: TGTGCCAGTAAAAGCGGGAATTTGGGCTACACCTTC.